The text below deals with one T cell receptor beta chain. Its cognate antigen is unknown. After constant-region reverse-primer amplification, full-length variable regions underwent semi-nested PCR with Nested Universal Primer A. Via MiXCR, TCRdb re-called the 5' RACE reads, giving one row per CDR3 protein. This table holds 50,000 to 70,000 distinct CDR3 sequences, about a fifth found once. V lost 4 bases to trimming and J lost 6 bases; unmatched junction nucleotides: 11. Germline values: CDR1 SGHRS, CDR2 YFSETQ. This CDR3 spans 16 amino acids. Treg sorting used a CD4+CD25+CD127-/low gate. Study findings and constraints: Whole repertoires were not studied in the larger cohort, only one V-J beta rearrangement.

This receptor was taken from a female donor with breast cancer. Specimen: tumor-infiltrating Tregs sorted from the breast tumor. The V gene is TRBV5-1, the J gene TRBJ2-1, with 9 nucleotides matching TRBD2. The CDR3 nucleotides are TGCGCCAGCAGCGTGCTGGGCGGGAGGGTTGGCAATGAGCAGTTCTTC. It translates to CASSVLGGRVGNEQFF.